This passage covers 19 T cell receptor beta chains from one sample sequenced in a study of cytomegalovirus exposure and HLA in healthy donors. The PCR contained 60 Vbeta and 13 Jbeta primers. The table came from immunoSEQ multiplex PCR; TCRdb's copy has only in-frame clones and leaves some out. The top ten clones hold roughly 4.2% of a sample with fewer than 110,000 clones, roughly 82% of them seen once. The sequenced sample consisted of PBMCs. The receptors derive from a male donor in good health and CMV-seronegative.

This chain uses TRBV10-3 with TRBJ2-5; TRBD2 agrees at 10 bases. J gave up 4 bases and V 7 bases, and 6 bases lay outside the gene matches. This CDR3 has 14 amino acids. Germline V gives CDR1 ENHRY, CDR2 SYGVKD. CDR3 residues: CAITSSGSSETQYF. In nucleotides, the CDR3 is TGTGCCATCACTTCTAGCGGGAGCTCAGAGACCCAGTACTTC.

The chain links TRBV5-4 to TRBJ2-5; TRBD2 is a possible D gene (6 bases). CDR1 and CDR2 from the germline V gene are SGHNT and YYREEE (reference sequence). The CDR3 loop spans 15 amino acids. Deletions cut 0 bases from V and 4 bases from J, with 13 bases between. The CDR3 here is CASSLVGRGGETQYF. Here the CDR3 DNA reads TGTGCCAGCAGCTTGGTTGGTAGGGGAGGAGAGACCCAGTACTTC.

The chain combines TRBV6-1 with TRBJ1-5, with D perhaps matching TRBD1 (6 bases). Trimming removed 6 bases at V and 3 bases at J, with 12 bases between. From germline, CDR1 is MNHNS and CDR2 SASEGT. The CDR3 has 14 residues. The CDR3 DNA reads TGTGCCAGCAGCCCCGGACAGCTCAATCAGCCCCAGCATTTT. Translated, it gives CASSPGQLNQPQHF.

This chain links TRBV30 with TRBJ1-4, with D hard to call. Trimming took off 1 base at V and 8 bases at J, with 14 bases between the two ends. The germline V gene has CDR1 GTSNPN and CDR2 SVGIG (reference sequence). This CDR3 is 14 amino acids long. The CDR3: CAWSAGMRAEKLFF. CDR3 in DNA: TGTGCCTGGAGTGCGGGGATGAGGGCCGAAAAACTGTTTTTT. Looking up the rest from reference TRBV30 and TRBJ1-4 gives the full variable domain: SQTIHQWPATLVQPVGSPLSLECTVEGTSNPNLYWYRQAAGRGLQLLFYSVGIGQISSEVPQNLSASRPQDRQFILSSKKLLLSDSGFYLCAWSAGMRAEKLFFGSGTQLSVL.

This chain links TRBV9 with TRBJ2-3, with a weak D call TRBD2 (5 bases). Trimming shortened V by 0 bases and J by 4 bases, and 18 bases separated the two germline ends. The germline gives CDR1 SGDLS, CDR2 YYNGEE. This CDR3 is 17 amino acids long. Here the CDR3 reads CASSVGPVTRESDTQYF. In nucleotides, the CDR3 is TGTGCCAGCAGCGTAGGTCCCGTTACTAGGGAATCAGATACGCAGTATTTT. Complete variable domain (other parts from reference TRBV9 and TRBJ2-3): DSGVTQTPKHLITATGQRVTLRCSPRSGDLSVYWYQQSLDQGLQFLIQYYNGEERAKGNILERFSAQQFPDLHSELNLSSLELGDSALYFCASSVGPVTRESDTQYFGPGTRLTVL.

This CDR3 reads CASSLLASGTQYNEQFF. The DNA of the CDR3 is TGTGCCAGCAGCTTGCTGGCTAGCGGGACCCAATACAATGAGCAGTTCTTC. The V gene is TRBV5-6, the J gene TRBJ2-1, with 9 nucleotides matching TRBD2. The junction had 9 bases not matched to a gene; V was cut back by 1 base and J by 4 bases. The length of the CDR3 is 17 residues. From germline, CDR1 is SGHDT and CDR2 YYEEEE. The whole variable domain, remainder taken from reference TRBV5-6 and TRBJ2-1, is DAGVTQSPTHLIKTRGQQVTLRCSPKSGHDTVSWYQQALGQGPQFIFQYYEEEERQRGNFPDRFSGHQFPNYSSELNVNALLLGDSALYLCASSLLASGTQYNEQFFGPGTRLTVL.

The CDR3 here is CASSEWASGRMNEQFF. The CDR3 DNA sequence: TGTGCCAGCAGTGAATGGGCTAGCGGGAGGATGAATGAGCAGTTCTTC. This chain uses TRBV25-1 with TRBJ2-1; TRBD2 agrees at 11 bases. CDR3 length equals 16 residues. Germline V gene data show CDR1 as MGHDK and CDR2 as SYGVNS. V lost 1 base, J lost 7 bases, and 6 bases stayed unmatched.

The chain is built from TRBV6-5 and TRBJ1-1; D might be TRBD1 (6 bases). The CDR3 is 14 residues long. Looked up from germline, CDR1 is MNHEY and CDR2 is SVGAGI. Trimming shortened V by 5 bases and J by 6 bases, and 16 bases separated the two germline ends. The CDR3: CASSNTGFLAEAFF. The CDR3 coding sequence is TGTGCCAGCAGTAATACAGGGTTCTTGGCTGAAGCTTTCTTT.

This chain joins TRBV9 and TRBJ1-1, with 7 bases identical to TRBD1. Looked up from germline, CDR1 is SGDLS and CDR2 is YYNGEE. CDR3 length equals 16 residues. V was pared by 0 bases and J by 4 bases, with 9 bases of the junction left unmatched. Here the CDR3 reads CASSVAIQGLGTEAFF. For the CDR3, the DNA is TGTGCCAGCAGCGTAGCCATACAGGGGCTGGGCACTGAAGCTTTCTTT.

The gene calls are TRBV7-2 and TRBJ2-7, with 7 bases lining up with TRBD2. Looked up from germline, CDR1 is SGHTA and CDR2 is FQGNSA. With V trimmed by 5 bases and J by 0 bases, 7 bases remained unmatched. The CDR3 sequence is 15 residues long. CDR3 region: CASSDSGQSSYEQYF. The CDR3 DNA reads TGTGCCAGCAGCGATAGCGGGCAGAGCTCCTACGAGCAGTACTTC.

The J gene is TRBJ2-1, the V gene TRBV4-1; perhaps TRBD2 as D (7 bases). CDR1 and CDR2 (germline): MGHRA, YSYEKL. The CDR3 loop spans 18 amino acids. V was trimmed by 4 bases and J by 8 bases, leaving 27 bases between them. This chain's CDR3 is CASSPWGAGASDRDEQFF. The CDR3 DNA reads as TGCGCCAGCAGCCCTTGGGGGGCGGGGGCTAGCGATCGCGATGAGCAGTTCTTC.

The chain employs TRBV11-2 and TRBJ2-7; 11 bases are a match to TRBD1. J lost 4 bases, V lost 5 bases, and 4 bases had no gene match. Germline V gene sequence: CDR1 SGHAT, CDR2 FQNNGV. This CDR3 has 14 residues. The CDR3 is CASSHGQGAYEQYF. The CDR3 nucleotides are TGTGCCAGCAGCCATGGACAGGGGGCTTACGAGCAGTACTTC.

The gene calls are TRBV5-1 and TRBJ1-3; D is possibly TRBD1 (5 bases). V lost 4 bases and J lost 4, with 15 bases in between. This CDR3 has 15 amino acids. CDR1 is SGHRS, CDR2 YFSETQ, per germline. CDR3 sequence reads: CASSTTGTHGNTIYF. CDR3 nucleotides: TGCGCCAGCAGCACCACCGGGACTCACGGAAACACCATATATTTT.

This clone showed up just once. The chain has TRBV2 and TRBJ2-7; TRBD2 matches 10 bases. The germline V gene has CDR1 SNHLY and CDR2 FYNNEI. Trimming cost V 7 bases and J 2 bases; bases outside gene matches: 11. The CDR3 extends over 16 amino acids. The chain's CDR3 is CASTTPSGSFAYEQYF. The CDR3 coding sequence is TGTGCCAGCACTACCCCTAGCGGGAGCTTCGCCTACGAGCAGTACTTC.

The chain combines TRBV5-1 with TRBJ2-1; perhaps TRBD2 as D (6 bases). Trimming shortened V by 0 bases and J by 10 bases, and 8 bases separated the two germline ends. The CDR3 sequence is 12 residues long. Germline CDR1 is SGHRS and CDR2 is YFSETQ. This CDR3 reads CASSLVSGEQFF. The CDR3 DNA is TGCGCCAGCAGCTTGGTTAGCGGCGAGCAGTTCTTC.

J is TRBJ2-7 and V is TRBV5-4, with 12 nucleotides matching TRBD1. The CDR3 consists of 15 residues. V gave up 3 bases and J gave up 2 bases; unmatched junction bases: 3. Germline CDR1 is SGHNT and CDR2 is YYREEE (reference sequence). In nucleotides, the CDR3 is TGTGCCAGCAGCTCGGGGACAGGGGGCCCCTACGAGCAGTACTTC. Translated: CASSSGTGGPYEQYF.

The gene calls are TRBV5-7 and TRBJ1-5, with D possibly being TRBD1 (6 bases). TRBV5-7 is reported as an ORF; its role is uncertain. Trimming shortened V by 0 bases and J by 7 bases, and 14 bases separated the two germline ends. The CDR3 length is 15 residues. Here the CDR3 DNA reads TGTGCCAGCAGCTTGGCCGGGACAACTTTCCAGCCCCAGCATTTT. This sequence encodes CASSLAGTTFQPQHF.

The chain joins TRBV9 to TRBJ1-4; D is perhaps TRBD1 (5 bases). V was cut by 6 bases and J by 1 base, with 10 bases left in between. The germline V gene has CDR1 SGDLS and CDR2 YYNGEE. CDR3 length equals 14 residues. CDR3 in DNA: TGTGCCAGCACGGAGGGGCTAACTAATGAAAAACTGTTTTTT. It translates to CASTEGLTNEKLFF. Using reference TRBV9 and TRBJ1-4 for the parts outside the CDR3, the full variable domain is DSGVTQTPKHLITATGQRVTLRCSPRSGDLSVYWYQQSLDQGLQFLIQYYNGEERAKGNILERFSAQQFPDLHSELNLSSLELGDSALYFCASTEGLTNEKLFFGSGTQLSVL.

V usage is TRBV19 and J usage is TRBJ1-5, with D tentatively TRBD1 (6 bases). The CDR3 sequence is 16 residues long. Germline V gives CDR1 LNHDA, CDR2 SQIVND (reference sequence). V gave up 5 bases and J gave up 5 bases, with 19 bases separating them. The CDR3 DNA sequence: TGTGCCAGTAGTGATAGCGGGGGCATCTGGGATCAGCCCCAGCATTTT. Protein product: CASSDSGGIWDQPQHF.